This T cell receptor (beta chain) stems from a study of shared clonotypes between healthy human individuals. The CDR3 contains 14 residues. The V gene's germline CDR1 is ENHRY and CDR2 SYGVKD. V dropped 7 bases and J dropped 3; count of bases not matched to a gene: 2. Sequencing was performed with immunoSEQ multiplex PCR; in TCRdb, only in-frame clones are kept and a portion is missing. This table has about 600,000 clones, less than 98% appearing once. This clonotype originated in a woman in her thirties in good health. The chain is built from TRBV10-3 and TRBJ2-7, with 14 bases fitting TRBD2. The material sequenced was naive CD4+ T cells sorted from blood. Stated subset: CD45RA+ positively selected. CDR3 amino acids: CAIKGLAGDYEQYF. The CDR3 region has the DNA TGTGCCATCAAGGGACTAGCGGGAGACTACGAGCAGTACTTC.